This T cell receptor beta chain was recovered during a study of early stage breast cancer tumors. Study-wide background: Around 9.6-fold was the mean read coverage per sample.

Sequencing used immunoSEQ multiplex PCR; TCRdb keeps in-frame clones, though not all of them. The sample consists of about 36,000 clones, 70% to 80% of them appearing once. This clone was seen just once. From germline, CDR1 is GTSNPN and CDR2 SVGIG (reference sequence). The CDR3 has 12 residues. The V and J ends lost 5 bases and 7 bases respectively, with 11 bases between them. This clonotype was obtained from a person between 60 and 69 years old with breast cancer. The V gene is TRBV30, the J gene TRBJ1-4, with unresolved D. The sample was blood. In DNA, the CDR3 is TGTGCCTGGTCCCCCGAGAGTGAAAAACTGTTTTTT. Its protein is CAWSPESEKLFF.